This T cell receptor beta chain appears in the sequencing data of a study of blood T cell repertoires in COVID-19. At the level of the study: Samples representing acute and convalescent COVID-19 were sourced from the United States, Italy and Spain. Nucleic acid was either cDNA or gDNA, and it came from T cells, B-cell-depleted T cells, or PBMCs.

V was clipped by 1 base and J by 4 bases, with 11 bases between them. Germline CDR1 reads SGHNT; CDR2 reads YENEEA. CDR3 size: 15 residues. Per the original data handling: Using reference gene primer amplification, nucleated cell counts were estimated. Some clones are missing from TCRdb's copy, which holds only in-frame ones; the method was immunoSEQ multiplex PCR. Clone size and V and J calls were adopted from that table, with D and trimming inferred from the DNA. The sample contains some 250,000 clones, approximately 80% of which appear only once. V usage is TRBV11-3 and J usage is TRBJ2-1, with D perhaps TRBD1 (6 bases). The sequencing sample was made of peripheral blood. This clonotype was sampled from a young man who had recovered from COVID-19. This chain's CDR3 is CASSLVRTDYNEQFF. The CDR3 coding sequence is TGTGCCAGCAGCTTAGTTAGGACAGATTACAATGAGCAGTTCTTC. The complete variable domain, with remaining parts taken from reference TRBV11-3 and TRBJ2-1, reads EAGVVQSPRYKIIEKKQPVAFWCNPISGHNTLYWYLQNLGQGPELLIRYENEEAVDDSQLPKDRFSAERLKGVDSTLKIQPAELGDSAVYLCASSLVRTDYNEQFFGPGTRLTVL.